One sample yielded the 10 T cell receptor beta chains listed below, sequenced in a study of blood T cell repertoires in COVID-19. TCRdb's copy holds only in-frame clones and misses some; the assay was immunoSEQ multiplex PCR. Of roughly 100,000 clones listed, roughly nine tenths are singletons. The sample comprised peripheral blood. These receptors were obtained from a man aged 50 to 59 in a cohort sampled during active COVID-19.

This chain connects TRBV9 to TRBJ2-3; D is undetermined. V was trimmed by 2 bases and J by 2 bases, leaving 12 bases between them. Germline CDR1 and CDR2: SGDLS and YYNGEE. This CDR3 comprises 15 residues. The chain's CDR3 is CASSVYALSTDTQYF. Here the CDR3 DNA reads TGTGCCAGCAGCGTGTACGCACTCTCCACAGATACGCAGTATTTT. Looking up the rest from reference TRBV9 and TRBJ2-3 gives the full variable domain: DSGVTQTPKHLITATGQRVTLRCSPRSGDLSVYWYQQSLDQGLQFLIQYYNGEERAKGNILERFSAQQFPDLHSELNLSSLELGDSALYFCASSVYALSTDTQYFGPGTRLTVL.

The CDR3 DNA sequence: TGTGCCAGCAGTCCCTTAACTAGCGGGGGGGTATACGAGCAGTACTTC. It is translated as CASSPLTSGGVYEQYF. This chain uses TRBV6-6 with TRBJ2-7, with 13 bases identical to TRBD2. This CDR3 comprises 16 residues. The germline V gene encodes CDR1 MNHNY and CDR2 SVGAGI (reference sequence). V lost 5 bases, J lost 4 bases, and 8 bases stayed unmatched.

The chain joins TRBV5-8 to TRBJ1-5; perhaps TRBD1 as D (5 bases). There are 15 residues in the CDR3. From germline, CDR1 is SGHTS and CDR2 YDEGEE. V was cut by 0 bases and J by 1 base, with 8 bases left in between. CDR3 DNA: TGTGCCAGCAGCTTGGCGGGGGGGAGCAATCAGCCCCAGCATTTT. It translates to CASSLAGGSNQPQHF. The variable domain in full, with the rest retrieved from reference TRBV5-8 and TRBJ1-5, is EAGVTQSPTHLIKTRGQQATLRCSPISGHTSVYWYQQALGLGLQFLLWYDEGEERNRGNFPPRFSGRQFPNYSSELNVNALELEDSALYLCASSLAGGSNQPQHFGDGTRLSIL.

This clone was seen once. The J gene is TRBJ2-3, the V gene TRBV7-2; TRBD1 aligns across 9 bases. V lost 5 bases and J lost 0; bases outside the gene matches: 6. The CDR3 runs to 16 residues. CDR1 SGHTA and CDR2 FQGNSA come from the germline V gene. The CDR3 reads CASSPGQGMSTDTQYF. The CDR3 DNA is TGTGCCAGCAGCCCCGGACAGGGGATGAGCACAGATACGCAGTATTTT.

V is TRBV7-3 and J is TRBJ2-5; TRBD2 matches at 9 bases. Germline CDR1 SGHTA, CDR2 FQGTGA. V shed 5 bases, J shed 4 bases, and the junction held 11 bases outside the gene matches. The CDR3 consists of 16 residues. CDR3 sequence: CASSPTGTSLRETQYF. In nucleotides, the CDR3 is TGTGCCAGCAGCCCCACCGGGACTAGCTTGCGAGAGACCCAGTACTTC.

This clone was counted a single time. The V gene is TRBV18, the J gene TRBJ2-7; possible D gene TRBD2, 5 bases. The germline V and J ends were trimmed by 2 bases and 7 bases, with 15 bases remaining between them. This CDR3 is 14 amino acids long. CDR1 and CDR2 from the germline V gene are KGHSH and LQKENI. The CDR3 DNA reads as TGTGCCAGCTCACCATACGGGCCCTCGGGAGAGCAGTACTTC. Protein product: CASSPYGPSGEQYF.

The chain couples TRBV29-1 to TRBJ2-7; TRBD1 matches 7 bases. The V and J ends lost 7 bases and 0 bases, in that order; junction bases with no gene match: 9. CDR1 and CDR2 (germline): SQVTM, ANQGSEA. The CDR3 is 14 amino acids. CDR3: CSATSNRGSYEQYF. Here the CDR3 DNA reads TGCAGCGCCACCTCCAACAGGGGCTCCTACGAGCAGTACTTC.

The genes are TRBV4-2 and TRBJ2-1, with D tentatively TRBD2 (5 bases). The length of the CDR3 is 14 residues. V was shortened by 1 base and J by 7 bases, with 11 bases between the two germline ends. Per the germline V gene, CDR1 is LGHNA and CDR2 is YNFKEQ. The CDR3 bases are TGTGCCAGCAGCCAAGGAACCCGGGAAAATGAGCAGTTCTTC. Translation gives CASSQGTRENEQFF.

The chain combines TRBV7-8 with TRBJ1-6; D is perhaps TRBD1 (6 bases). The germline gives CDR1 SGHVS, CDR2 FQNEAQ. The CDR3 has 14 residues. Trimming left V 5 bases short and J 7 bases short, with 12 bases between. The CDR3 region has the DNA TGTGCCAGCAGCCCAGGGGCCCAAAATTCACCCCTCCACTTT. Its protein product is CASSPGAQNSPLHF. Looking up the rest from reference TRBV7-8 and TRBJ1-6 gives the full variable domain: GAGVSQSPRYKVAKRGQDVALRCDPISGHVSLFWYQQALGQGPEFLTYFQNEAQLDKSGLPSDRFFAERPEGSVSTLKIQRTQQEDSAVYLCASSPGAQNSPLHFGNGTRLTVT.

The chain is built from TRBV29-1 and TRBJ2-7, with D maybe TRBD1 (6 bases). V lost 6 bases and J lost 5, with 11 bases in between. Germline CDR1 is SQVTM and CDR2 is ANQGSEA. The CDR3 loop spans 11 amino acids. The CDR3 spells CSVPDRNEQYV. The DNA of the CDR3 is TGCAGCGTCCCTGACAGGAACGAGCAGTACGTC.